These T cell receptor beta chains were read from a single sample in a study of T-cell memory formation after mild COVID-19. In TCRdb, the 5' RACE reads were re-called with MiXCR into one record per CDR3 protein. Among 530,000 or so distinct CDR3 sequences listed, roughly 17% were seen once. Sample: PBMCs or a T cell subset sorted from them (not recorded which). The source of these receptors is an adult woman who had mild COVID-19 (a few samples of this study predate the infection). Cell type and time point are not known. CDR3s include the opening cysteine and the closing phenylalanine or tryptophan. The D gene is left open where the match is weak. Clone size, where shown, is once, few, many, or a class for clones that have expanded.

TRBJ2-3 few . TRBV9 CASSVGVTLSTDTQYF TGTGCCAGCAGCGTAGGGGTAACTCTAAGCACAGATACGCAGTATTTT
TRBJ2-4 few . TRBV7-7 CASPHRDKALFSKNIQYF TGTGCCAGCCCCCACCGGGACAAGGCCCTCTTTTCCAAAAACATTCAGTACTTC
TRBJ2-3 many TRBD1 TRBV5-1 CASSLEGQGADTQYF TGCGCCAGCAGCTTGGAGGGGCAGGGGGCAGATACGCAGTATTTT
TRBJ1-5 . . TRBV6-5 CASRTTVYSNQPQHF TGTGCCAGCAGAACGACAGTCTATAGCAATCAGCCCCAGCATTTT
TRBJ2-6 . . TRBV10-3 CAISDRVSGANVLTF TGTGCCATCAGTGATCGAGTCTCTGGGGCCAACGTCCTGACTTTC
TRBJ1-1 . TRBD1 TRBV7-3 CASSLTWTGEAFF TGTGCCAGCAGCTTAACGTGGACAGGTGAAGCTTTCTTT
TRBJ1-4 few . TRBV9 CASSVGSYPEKLFF TGTGCCAGCAGCGTAGGTTCATATCCAGAAAAACTGTTTTTT
TRBJ2-5 . . TRBV3-1 CASSQGGLAQYF TGTGCCAGCAGCCAAGGGGGACTCGCCCAGTACTTC
TRBJ2-7 . . TRBV11-2 CASSSLQGNREQYF TGTGCCAGCAGCTCGCTACAGGGAAATCGCGAGCAGTACTTC
TRBJ2-2 . . TRBV7-2 CACSLRQRVGNTGELFF TGTGCCTGCAGCTTACGGCAGCGGGTAGGGAACACCGGGGAGCTGTTTTTT
TRBJ1-5 . . TRBV6-2/TRBV6-3 CASSPPNIGGNQPQHF TGTGCCAGCAGTCCCCCTAATATCGGAGGCAATCAGCCCCAGCATTTT
TRBJ2-3 few TRBD2 TRBV30 CAWARTSGVFFTDTQYF TGTGCCTGGGCTCGGACTAGCGGGGTTTTTTTCACAGATACGCAGTATTTT
TRBJ1-4 few . TRBV15 CATRIPAVEKLFF TGTGCCACCAGAATCCCGGCCGTTGAAAAACTGTTTTTT
TRBJ2-3 . . TRBV7-2 CASSLQSGTSTDTQYF TGTGCCAGCAGCTTACAATCAGGGACTAGCACAGATACGCAGTATTTT
TRBJ2-2 . . TRBV4-3 CASSQDLGSRTGELFF TGCGCCAGCAGCCAAGATCTGGGCAGCCGCACCGGGGAGCTGTTTTTT
TRBJ2-1 . . TRBV2 CATPISLGGEQFF TGTGCCACCCCAATTAGTCTGGGGGGTGAGCAGTTCTTC
TRBJ2-3 . TRBD2 TRBV15 CATSRSGTSGREDTQYF TGTGCCACCAGCAGATCAGGGACTAGCGGGAGGGAAGATACGCAGTATTTT
TRBJ2-2 few TRBD2 TRBV6-6 CASSYPGTSSTGELFF TGTGCCAGCAGTTACCCCGGGACTAGCTCTACCGGGGAGCTGTTTTTT
TRBJ1-2 . . TRBV6-6 CASSYSPLPDYGYTF TGTGCCAGCAGTTACTCACCCCTCCCGGACTATGGCTACACCTTC
TRBJ1-2 . . TRBV7-2 CASSPWAGGYTF TGTGCCAGCAGCCCCTGGGCGGGGGGCTACACCTTC
TRBJ2-4 many . TRBV20-1 CSASGREAENIQYF TGCAGTGCTAGTGGCCGTGAGGCGGAAAACATTCAGTACTTC
TRBJ2-4 . TRBD2 TRBV5-6 CASSFGSGGGNIQYF TGTGCCAGCAGCTTCGGTAGCGGGGGTGGGAACATTCAGTACTTC
TRBJ2-7 few . TRBV27 CASSLWGFSYEQYF TGTGCCAGCAGTTTGTGGGGATTTTCCTACGAGCAGTACTTC
TRBJ2-5 . . TRBV7-8 CASSFSLGETQYF TGTGCCAGCAGCTTTAGTCTGGGGGAGACCCAGTACTTC
TRBJ2-7 few TRBD2 TRBV20-1 CSAWTSVSYEQYF TGCAGTGCCTGGACTAGCGTCTCCTACGAGCAGTACTTC